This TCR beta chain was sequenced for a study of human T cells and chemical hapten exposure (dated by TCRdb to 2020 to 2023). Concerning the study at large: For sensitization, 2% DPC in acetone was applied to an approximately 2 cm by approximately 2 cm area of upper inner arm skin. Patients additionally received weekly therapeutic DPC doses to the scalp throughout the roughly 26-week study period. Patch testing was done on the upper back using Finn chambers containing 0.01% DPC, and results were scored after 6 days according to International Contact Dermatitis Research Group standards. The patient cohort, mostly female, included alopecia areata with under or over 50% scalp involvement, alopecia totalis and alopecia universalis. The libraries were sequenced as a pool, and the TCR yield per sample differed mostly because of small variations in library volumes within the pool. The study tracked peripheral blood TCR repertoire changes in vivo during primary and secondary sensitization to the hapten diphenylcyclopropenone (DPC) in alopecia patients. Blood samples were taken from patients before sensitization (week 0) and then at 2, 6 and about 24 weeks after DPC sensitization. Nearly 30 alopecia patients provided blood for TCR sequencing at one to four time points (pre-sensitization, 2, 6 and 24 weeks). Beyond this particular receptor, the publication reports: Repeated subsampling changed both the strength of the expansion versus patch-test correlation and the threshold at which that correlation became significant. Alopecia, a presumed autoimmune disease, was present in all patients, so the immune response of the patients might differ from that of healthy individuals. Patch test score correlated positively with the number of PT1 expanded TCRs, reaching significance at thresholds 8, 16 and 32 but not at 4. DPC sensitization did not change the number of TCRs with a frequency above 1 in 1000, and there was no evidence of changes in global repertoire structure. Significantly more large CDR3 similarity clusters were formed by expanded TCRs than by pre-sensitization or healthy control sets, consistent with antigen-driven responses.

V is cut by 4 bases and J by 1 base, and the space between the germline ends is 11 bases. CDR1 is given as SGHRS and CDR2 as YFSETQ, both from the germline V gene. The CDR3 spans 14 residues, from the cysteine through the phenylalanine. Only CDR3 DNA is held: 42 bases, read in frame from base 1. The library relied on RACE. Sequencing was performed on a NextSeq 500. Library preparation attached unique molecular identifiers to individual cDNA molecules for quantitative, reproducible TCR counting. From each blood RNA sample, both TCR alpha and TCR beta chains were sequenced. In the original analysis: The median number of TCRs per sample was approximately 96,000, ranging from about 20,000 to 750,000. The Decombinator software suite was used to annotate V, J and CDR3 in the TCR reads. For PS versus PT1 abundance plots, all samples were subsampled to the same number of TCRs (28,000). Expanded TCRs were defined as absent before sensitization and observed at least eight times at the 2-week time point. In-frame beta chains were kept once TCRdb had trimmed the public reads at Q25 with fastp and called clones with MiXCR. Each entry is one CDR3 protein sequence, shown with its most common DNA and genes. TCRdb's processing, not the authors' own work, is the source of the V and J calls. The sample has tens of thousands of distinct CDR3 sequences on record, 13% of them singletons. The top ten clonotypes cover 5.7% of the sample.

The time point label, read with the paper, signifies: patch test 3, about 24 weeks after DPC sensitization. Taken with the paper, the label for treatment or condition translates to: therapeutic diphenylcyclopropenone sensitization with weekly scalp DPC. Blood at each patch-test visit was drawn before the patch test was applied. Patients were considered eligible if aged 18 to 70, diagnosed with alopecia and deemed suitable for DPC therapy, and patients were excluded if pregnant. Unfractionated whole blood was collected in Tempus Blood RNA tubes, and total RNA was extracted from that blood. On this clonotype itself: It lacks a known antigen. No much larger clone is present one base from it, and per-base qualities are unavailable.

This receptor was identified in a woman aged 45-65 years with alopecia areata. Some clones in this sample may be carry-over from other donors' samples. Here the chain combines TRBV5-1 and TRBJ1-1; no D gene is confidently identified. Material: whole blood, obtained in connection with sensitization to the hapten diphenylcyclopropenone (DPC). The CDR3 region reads CASSPDPGNTEAFF. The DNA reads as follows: TGCGCCAGCAGCCCGGACCCCGGGAACACTGAAGCTTTCTTT.